Each of the 3 T cell receptor beta chains below was sequenced from the same sample in a study of T cells after yellow fever vaccination (dated by TCRdb to the late 2010s). The treatment or condition label here, explained by the study, means: live attenuated yellow fever vaccine strain. To prepare the library, 5' RACE was applied. Reads for this sample came from an Illumina NovaSeq 6000. The public sequencing data were trimmed at Q25 with fastp and processed into clonotypes with MiXCR by TCRdb, which kept only in-frame beta chains. Every distinct CDR3 protein forms one entry, paired with its most common genes and DNA. The sample profile shows roughly 340,000 distinct CDR3 sequences; 3% to 4.5% of them were found once. 24% of the sample is taken by the ten largest. Sequencing used PBMCs, obtained 5 days after the yellow fever booster vaccination. The receptor source for this set is a man younger than 35 who received the YFV17D yellow fever vaccine.

This clonotype was seen repeatedly, ten times or more. This CDR3 reads CSARDAGTGPTGELFF. The CDR3 DNA sequence: TGCAGTGCTAGAGATGCCGGGACAGGGCCCACCGGGGAGCTGTTTTTT. The rearrangement joins TRBV20-1 to TRBJ2-2, with TRBD1 matching over 9 bases. The CDR3 has 16 residues. After removal of 0 bases from V and 4 bases from J, the junction contained 6 bases not matched to a gene. Germline V CDR1 and CDR2: DFQATT, SNEGSKA (reference sequence).

The V gene is TRBV10-1, the J gene TRBJ2-2; either TRBD1 or TRBD2 may fit D (5 bases each). The CDR3 extends over 15 amino acids. CDR1 and CDR2 (germline): WNHNN, SYGVQD (reference sequence). Trimming cost V 3 bases and J 4 bases, with 12 bases left between them. CDR3 DNA: TGCGCCAGCAGTGAAGAGGGGCTAGGCACCGGGGAGCTGTTTTTT. Its translation: CASSEEGLGTGELFF.

The CDR3 is CSARDQRGAYEQYF. In nucleotides, the CDR3 is TGCAGTGCTAGAGACCAGCGGGGGGCCTACGAGCAGTACTTC. The rearrangement joins TRBV20-1 to TRBJ2-7; 9 bases are a match to TRBD2. The CDR3 is 14 residues long. J gave up 2 bases and V 0 bases, and 2 bases lay outside the gene matches. The V gene's germline CDR1 is DFQATT and CDR2 SNEGSKA (reference sequence).